The T cell receptor beta chain under discussion was sequenced for a study of early T cells in non-severe SARS-CoV-2 infection (dated by TCRdb to the early 2020s). For the wider study: Because TCR sequencing relied on bulk RNA taken from unsorted whole blood, pairing of alpha and beta chains was not possible. Overall results and qualifications from the work: VDJdb matching was skewed toward anti-spike CD8 responses and likely underestimated virus-specific expansions by missing private and CD4 specificities.

Concerning this clonotype itself: No antigen is known for it. No much larger clone exists at a distance of one base, and base qualities are not known.

Library preparation used 5' RACE. The instrument given in TCRdb is NextSeq 500. In the TCR library protocol, unique molecular identifiers were attached to individual cDNA molecules to correct for PCR bias and sequencing error. Both TCR alpha and beta chains were sequenced, and tight co-correlation was observed between alpha and beta sequence abundances in each sample. Per the authors' processing: Decombinator V4 was used to annotate the V gene, J gene and CDR3 of the TCR sequences. Expanded TCRs were defined as changing significantly between any two time points under a Poisson model with p below 0.0001. TCR abundances were normalised to the total number of TCRs sequenced per sample and were expressed as counts per million. MAIT TCRs were defined by TRAV1-2 paired with TRAJ12, TRAJ20 or TRAJ33, and iNKT TCRs by TRAV10 paired with TRAJ18. VDJdb, accessed 1 November 2021, was searched for CMV, EBV and SARS-CoV-2 annotated TCRs, with TCRs annotated for multiple antigens excluded. TCRdb redid the processing of the public reads, applying fastp at Q25 and MiXCR, and retained in-frame beta chains. Rows with one shared CDR3 protein collapse into an entry with the most common genes and DNA. Clone size and V and J calls follow TCRdb, not the original study. The sample includes some 59,000 distinct CDR3 sequences, with approximately 10% observed a single time. The ten largest clones take up 3.9% of the sample.

This was a case-control study nested in a cohort of healthcare workers in London, UK, who had nasopharyngeal swab PCR tests and blood samples taken every week. Healthcare workers were enrolled in the week of the UK lockdown, from 23 to 31 March 2020, and were followed every week for up to roughly 16 weeks. From the cysteine through the phenylalanine, the CDR3 covers 16 amino acids. Only CDR3 DNA remains: 48 bases, in frame from the first base. The junction shows trimming of 5 bases on V and 0 bases on J, and the gene matches do not reach 7 bases of it. According to the germline V gene, CDR1 reads MDHEN and CDR2 reads SYDVKM.

The TCR comes from an adult who was a healthcare worker with PCR-confirmed SARS-CoV-2 infection or an uninfected control (not recorded which). Here the chain combines TRBV28 and TRBJ2-4; TRBD1 agrees with 7 junctional bases. The sample in question was whole blood, obtained at baseline. The CDR3 protein is CASSDGTELAKNIQYF. The DNA sequence is given as TGTGCCAGCAGTGATGGGACAGAACTAGCCAAAAACATTCAGTACTTC.